This TCR beta chain was recovered during a study of persistence of HIV-infected CD4 T cells. The CDR3 loop spans 14 amino acids. V was cut by 4 bases and J by 2 bases, with 9 bases left in between. CDR1 MGHDK and CDR2 SYGVNS come from the germline V gene. The immunoSEQ assay was version 4, run in survey mode. Here immunoSEQ multiplex PCR was the method, and the copy in TCRdb shows in-frame clones only, minus some. The sample lists tens of thousands of clones, around four fifths seen once, with 0.7% to 0.95% in the top ten. This clone appeared a single time. Antigen: not known. Cells were stimulated with CMV-infected fibroblast lysates at approximately 10 ug/mL. Memory cells lacking CD40L and CD69 with high CD45RO were sorted.

The chain employs TRBV25-1 and TRBJ1-3, with a tentative D call TRBD1 (5 bases). The TCR was taken from an adult woman with HIV who was CMV-seropositive. The source material was CD4+ T cells sorted from PBMCs after approximately 19-hour stimulation, sampled from a patient who received antiretroviral therapy. In DNA, the CDR3 is TGTGCCAGCAGTGTCAGGGAAGCTGGAAACACCATATATTTT. Its protein product is CASSVREAGNTIYF. The whole variable domain, filled in from reference TRBV25-1 and TRBJ1-3, reads EADIYQTPRYLVIGTGKKITLECSQTMGHDKMYWYQQDPGMELHLIHYSYGVNSTEKGDLSSESTVSRIRTEHFPLTLESARPSHTSQYLCASSVREAGNTIYFGEGSWLTVV.